This T cell receptor beta chain was retrieved from a study of blood T cell repertoires in COVID-19. Generated by immunoSEQ multiplex PCR, the TCRdb table keeps only in-frame clones and is missing some. The sample records approximately 170,000 clones, 75% to 90% being singletons. This TCR was sampled from a woman aged 50 to 60 who had recovered from COVID-19. The sequencing sample was made of PBMCs or T cells enriched from blood (not recorded which).

Here the CDR3 reads CASSQQVQGTEAFF. In nucleotides, the CDR3 is TGTGCCAGCAGTCAACAGGTCCAGGGCACTGAAGCTTTCTTT. This chain connects TRBV27 to TRBJ1-1; TRBD1 might be the D (5 bases). The CDR3 has 14 residues. Trimming cost V 5 bases and J 4 bases, with 14 bases left between them. CDR1 and CDR2 from the germline V gene are MNHEY and SMNVEV (reference sequence).